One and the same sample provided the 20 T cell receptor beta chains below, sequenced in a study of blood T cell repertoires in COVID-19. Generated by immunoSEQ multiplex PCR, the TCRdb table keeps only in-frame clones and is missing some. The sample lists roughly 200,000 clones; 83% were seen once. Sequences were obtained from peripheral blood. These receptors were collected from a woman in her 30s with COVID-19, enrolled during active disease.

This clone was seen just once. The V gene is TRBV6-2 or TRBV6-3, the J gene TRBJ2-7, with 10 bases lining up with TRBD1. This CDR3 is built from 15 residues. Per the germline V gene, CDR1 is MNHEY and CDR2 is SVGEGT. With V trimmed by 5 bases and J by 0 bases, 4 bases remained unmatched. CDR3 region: CASSPGQGVSYEQYF. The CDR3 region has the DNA TGTGCCAGCAGTCCCGGACAGGGGGTCTCCTACGAGCAGTACTTC.

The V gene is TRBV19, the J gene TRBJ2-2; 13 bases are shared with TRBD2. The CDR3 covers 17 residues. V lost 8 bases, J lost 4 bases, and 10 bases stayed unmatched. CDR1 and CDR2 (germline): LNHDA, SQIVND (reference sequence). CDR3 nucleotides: TGTGCCAGTGAAAGACTAGCGGGGGGCCAGGGCACCGGGGAGCTGTTTTTT. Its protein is CASERLAGGQGTGELFF.

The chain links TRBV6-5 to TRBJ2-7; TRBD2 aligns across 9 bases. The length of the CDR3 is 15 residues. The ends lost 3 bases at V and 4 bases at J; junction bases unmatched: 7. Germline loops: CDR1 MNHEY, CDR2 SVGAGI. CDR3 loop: CASSYSGSPIYEQYF. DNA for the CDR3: TGTGCCAGCAGTTATAGCGGGAGCCCCATTTACGAGCAGTACTTC.

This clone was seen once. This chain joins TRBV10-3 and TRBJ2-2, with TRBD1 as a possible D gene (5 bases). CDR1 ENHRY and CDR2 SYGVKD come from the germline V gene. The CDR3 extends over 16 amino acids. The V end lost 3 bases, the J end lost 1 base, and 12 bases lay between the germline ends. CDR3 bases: TGTGCCATCAGTGAACTTGGGCAGGGGAACACCGGGGAGCTGTTTTTT. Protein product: CAISELGQGNTGELFF.

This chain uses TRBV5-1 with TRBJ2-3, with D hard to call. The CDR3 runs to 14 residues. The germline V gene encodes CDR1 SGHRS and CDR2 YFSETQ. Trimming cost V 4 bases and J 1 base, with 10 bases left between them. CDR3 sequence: CASSVFGGTDTQYF. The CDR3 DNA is TGCGCCAGCAGCGTCTTCGGAGGCACAGATACGCAGTATTTT.

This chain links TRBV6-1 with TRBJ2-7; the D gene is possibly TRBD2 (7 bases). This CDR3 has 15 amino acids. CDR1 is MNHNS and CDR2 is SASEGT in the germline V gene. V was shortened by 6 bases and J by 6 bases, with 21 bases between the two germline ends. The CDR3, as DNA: TGTGCCAGCAGACTTGGGGGGGCCAAAGTTCCCGAGCAGTACTTC. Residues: CASRLGGAKVPEQYF.

CDR3 in DNA: TGTGCCAGCAGCCCGACACCAATCTCTGGGGCCAACGTCCTGACTTTC. Translation: CASSPTPISGANVLTF. J is TRBJ2-6 and V is TRBV7-3, with no clear D. This CDR3 spans 16 amino acids. Germline assignment: CDR1 SGHTA and CDR2 FQGTGA. The germline V and J ends were trimmed by 5 bases and 0 bases, with 11 bases remaining between them. Filled out from reference TRBV7-3 and TRBJ2-6, the complete variable domain reads GAGVSQTPSNKVTEKGKYVELRCDPISGHTALYWYRQSLGQGPEFLIYFQGTGAADDSGLPNDRFFAVRPEGSVSTLKIQRTERGDSAVYLCASSPTPISGANVLTFGAGSRLTVL.

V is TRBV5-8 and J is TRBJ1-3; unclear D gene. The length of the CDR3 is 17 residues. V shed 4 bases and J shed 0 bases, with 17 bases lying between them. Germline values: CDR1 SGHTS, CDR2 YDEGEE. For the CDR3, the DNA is TGTGCCAGCAGCCCATACAGCAGCGGATTCTCTGGAAACACCATATATTTT. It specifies CASSPYSSGFSGNTIYF.

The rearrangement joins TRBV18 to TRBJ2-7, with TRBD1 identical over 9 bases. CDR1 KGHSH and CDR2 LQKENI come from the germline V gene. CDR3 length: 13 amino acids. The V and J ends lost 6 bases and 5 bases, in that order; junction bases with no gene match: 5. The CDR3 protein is CASSSGTGNEQYF. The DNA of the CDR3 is TGTGCCAGCTCTTCCGGGACAGGGAACGAGCAGTACTTC.

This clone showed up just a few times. CDR3 residues: CASSLLAGVLYEQYF. The CDR3 bases are TGTGCCAGCAGCCTTCTAGCGGGGGTTCTCTACGAGCAGTACTTC. V and J are TRBV5-6 and TRBJ2-7; 10 bases map to TRBD2. CDR3 length: 15 amino acids. The trim removed 4 bases at V and 3 bases at J, leaving 7 bases unmatched. From germline, CDR1 is SGHDT and CDR2 YYEEEE. The whole variable domain, filled in from reference TRBV5-6 and TRBJ2-7, reads DAGVTQSPTHLIKTRGQQVTLRCSPKSGHDTVSWYQQALGQGPQFIFQYYEEEERQRGNFPDRFSGHQFPNYSSELNVNALLLGDSALYLCASSLLAGVLYEQYFGPGTRLTVT.

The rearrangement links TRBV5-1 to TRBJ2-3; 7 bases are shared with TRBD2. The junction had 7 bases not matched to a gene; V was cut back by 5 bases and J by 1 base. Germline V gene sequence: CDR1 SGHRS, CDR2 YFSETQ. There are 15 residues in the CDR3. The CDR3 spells CASREGLAGTDTQYF. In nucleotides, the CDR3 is TGCGCCAGCAGAGAGGGCCTAGCGGGCACAGATACGCAGTATTTT.

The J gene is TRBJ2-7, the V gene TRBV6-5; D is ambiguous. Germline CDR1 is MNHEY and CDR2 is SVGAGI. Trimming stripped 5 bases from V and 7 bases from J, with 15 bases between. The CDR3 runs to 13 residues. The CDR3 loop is CASSQSLGVEQYF. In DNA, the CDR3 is TGTGCCAGCAGTCAAAGCCTCGGTGTGGAGCAGTACTTC.

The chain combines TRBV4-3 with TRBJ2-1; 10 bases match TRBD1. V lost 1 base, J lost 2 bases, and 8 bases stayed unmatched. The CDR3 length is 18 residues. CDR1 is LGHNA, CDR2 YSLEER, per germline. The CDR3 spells CASSQVGGGTGAYNEQFF. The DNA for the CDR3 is TGCGCCAGCAGCCAAGTCGGAGGAGGGACAGGGGCCTACAATGAGCAGTTCTTC.

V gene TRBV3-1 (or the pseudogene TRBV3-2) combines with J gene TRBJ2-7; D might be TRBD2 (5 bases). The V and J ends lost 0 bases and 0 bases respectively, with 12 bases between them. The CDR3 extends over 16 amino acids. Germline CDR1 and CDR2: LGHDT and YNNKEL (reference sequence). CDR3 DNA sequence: TGTGCCAGCAGCCAAGATAGAAGCGGCAGCTCCTACGAGCAGTACTTC. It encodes CASSQDRSGSSYEQYF.

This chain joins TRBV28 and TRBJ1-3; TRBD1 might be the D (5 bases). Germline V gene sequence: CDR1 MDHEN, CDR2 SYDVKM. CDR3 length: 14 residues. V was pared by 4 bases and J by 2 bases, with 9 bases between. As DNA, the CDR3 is TGTGCCAGCAGTTCCCGGGGGGCTGGAAACACCATATATTTT. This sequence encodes CASSSRGAGNTIYF.

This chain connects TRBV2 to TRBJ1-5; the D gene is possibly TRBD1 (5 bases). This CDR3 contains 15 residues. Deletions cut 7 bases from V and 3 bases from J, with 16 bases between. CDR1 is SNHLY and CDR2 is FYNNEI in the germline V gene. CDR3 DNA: TGTGCCAGCAAAGCGACAGAGACCTACAATCAGCCCCAGCATTTT. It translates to CASKATETYNQPQHF.

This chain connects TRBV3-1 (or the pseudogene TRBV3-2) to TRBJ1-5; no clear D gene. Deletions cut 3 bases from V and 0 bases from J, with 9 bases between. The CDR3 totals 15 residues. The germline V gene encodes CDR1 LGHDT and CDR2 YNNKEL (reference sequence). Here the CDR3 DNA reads TGTGCCAGCAGCCAGATACCCGGTAGCAATCAGCCCCAGCATTTT. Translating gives CASSQIPGSNQPQHF.

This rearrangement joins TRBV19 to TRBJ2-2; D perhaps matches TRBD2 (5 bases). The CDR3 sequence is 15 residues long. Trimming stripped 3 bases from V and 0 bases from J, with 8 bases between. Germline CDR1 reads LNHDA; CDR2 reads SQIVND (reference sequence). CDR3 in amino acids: CASSMVLANTGELFF. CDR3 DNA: TGTGCCAGTAGTATGGTACTAGCGAACACCGGGGAGCTGTTTTTT.

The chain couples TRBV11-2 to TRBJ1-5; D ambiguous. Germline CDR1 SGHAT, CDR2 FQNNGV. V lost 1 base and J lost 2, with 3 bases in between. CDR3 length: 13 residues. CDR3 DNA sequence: TGTGCCAGCAGCTTAGGGCGCAATCAGCCCCAGCATTTT. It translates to CASSLGRNQPQHF.

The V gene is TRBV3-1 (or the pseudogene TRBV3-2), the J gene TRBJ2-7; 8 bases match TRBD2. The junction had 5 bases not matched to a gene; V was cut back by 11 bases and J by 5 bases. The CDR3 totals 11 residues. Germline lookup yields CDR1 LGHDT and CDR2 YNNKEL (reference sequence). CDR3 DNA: TGTGCCTCTTCGGGGGGGAACGAGCAGTACTTC. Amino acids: CASSGGNEQYF.